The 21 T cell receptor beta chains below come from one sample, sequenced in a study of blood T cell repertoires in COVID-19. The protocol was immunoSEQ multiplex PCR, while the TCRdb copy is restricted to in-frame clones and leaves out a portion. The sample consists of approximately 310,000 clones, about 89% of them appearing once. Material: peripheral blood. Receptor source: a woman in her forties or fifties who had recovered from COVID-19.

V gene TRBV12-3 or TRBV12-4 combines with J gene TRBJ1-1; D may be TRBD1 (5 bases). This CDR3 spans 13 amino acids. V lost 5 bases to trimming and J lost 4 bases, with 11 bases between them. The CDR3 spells CASSTGPSTEAFF. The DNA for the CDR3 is TGTGCCAGCAGTACAGGTCCGAGCACTGAAGCTTTCTTT.

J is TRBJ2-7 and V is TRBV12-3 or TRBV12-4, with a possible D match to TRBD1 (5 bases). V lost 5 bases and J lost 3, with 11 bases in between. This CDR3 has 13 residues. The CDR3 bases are TGTGCCAGCAGTACCACAGGAATCTACGAGCAGTACTTC. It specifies CASSTTGIYEQYF.

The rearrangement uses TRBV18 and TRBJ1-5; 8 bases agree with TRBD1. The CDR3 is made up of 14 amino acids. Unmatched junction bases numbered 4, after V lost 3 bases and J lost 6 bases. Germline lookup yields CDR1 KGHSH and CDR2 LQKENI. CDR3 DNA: TGTGCCAGCTCACCGTCAGGGGGCAGTCAGCCCCAGCATTTT. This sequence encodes CASSPSGGSQPQHF.

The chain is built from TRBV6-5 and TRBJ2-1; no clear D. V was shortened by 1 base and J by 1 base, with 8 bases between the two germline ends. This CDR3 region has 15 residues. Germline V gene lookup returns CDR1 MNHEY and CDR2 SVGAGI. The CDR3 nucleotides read TGTGCCAGCAGTTACTATCTAGGTTCCTACAATGAGCAGTTCTTC. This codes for CASSYYLGSYNEQFF.

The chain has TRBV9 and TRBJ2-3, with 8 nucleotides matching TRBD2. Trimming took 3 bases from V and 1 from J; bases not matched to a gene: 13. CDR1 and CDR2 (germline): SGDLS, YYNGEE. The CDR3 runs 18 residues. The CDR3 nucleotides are TGTGCCAGCAGCGCCAGCGGGAGAAGGTCCGAGGGCACAGATACGCAGTATTTT. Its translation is CASSASGRRSEGTDTQYF.

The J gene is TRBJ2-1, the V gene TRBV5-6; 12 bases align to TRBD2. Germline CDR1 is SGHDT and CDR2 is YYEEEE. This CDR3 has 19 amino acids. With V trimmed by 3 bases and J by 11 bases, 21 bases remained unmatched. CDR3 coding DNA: TGTGCCAGCAGCTGGACAGCATTAAGACTAGCGGGAGATCATAAAAAGCAGTTCTTC. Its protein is CASSWTALRLAGDHKKQFF.

The CDR3 is CASQGVRYTDTQYF. The DNA for the CDR3 is TGTGCCAGCCAGGGGGTGAGATACACAGATACGCAGTATTTT. The chain has TRBV28 and TRBJ2-3, with 7 bases fitting TRBD1. J lost 2 bases, V lost 8 bases, and 7 bases had no gene match. Germline CDR1 reads MDHEN; CDR2 reads SYDVKM. The CDR3 spans 14 residues.

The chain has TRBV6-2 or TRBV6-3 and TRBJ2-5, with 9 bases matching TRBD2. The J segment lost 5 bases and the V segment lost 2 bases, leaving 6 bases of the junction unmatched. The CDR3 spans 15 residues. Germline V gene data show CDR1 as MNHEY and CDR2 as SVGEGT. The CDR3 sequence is CASSYPRAGGETQYF. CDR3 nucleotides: TGTGCCAGCAGTTACCCCAGGGCGGGGGGGGAGACCCAGTACTTC.

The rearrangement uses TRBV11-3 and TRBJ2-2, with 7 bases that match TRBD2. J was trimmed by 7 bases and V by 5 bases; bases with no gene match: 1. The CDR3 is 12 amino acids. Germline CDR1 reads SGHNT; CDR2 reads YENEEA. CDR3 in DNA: TGTGCCAGCAGCAGCGGGGTCGGGGAGCTGTTTTTT. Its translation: CASSSGVGELFF.

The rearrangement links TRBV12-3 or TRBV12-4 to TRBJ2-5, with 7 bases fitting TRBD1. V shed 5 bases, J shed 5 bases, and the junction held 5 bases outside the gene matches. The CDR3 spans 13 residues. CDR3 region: CASSRTGAETQYF. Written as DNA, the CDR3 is TGTGCCAGCAGTAGGACAGGAGCTGAGACCCAGTACTTC.

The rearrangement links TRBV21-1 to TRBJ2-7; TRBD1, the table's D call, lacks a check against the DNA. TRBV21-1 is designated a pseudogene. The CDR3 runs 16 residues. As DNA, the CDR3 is TGTGCCAGCAGCAAAGAAGGGGACAGGGGGCTCTACGAGCAGTACTTC. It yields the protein CASSKEGDRGLYEQYF.

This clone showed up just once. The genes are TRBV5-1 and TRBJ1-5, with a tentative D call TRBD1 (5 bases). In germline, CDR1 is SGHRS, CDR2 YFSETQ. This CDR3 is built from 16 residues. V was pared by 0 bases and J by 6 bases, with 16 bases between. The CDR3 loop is CASSLEGRGIGQPQHF. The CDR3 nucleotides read TGCGCCAGCAGCTTGGAGGGGAGGGGAATTGGTCAGCCCCAGCATTTT.

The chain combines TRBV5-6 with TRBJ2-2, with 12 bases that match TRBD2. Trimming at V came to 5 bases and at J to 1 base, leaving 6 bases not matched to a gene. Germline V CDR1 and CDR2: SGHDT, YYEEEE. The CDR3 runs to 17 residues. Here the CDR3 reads CASRLTSGRGNTGELFF. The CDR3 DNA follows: TGTGCCAGCAGACTGACTAGCGGGAGAGGGAACACCGGGGAGCTGTTTTTT. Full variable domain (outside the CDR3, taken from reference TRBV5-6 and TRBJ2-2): DAGVTQSPTHLIKTRGQQVTLRCSPKSGHDTVSWYQQALGQGPQFIFQYYEEEERQRGNFPDRFSGHQFPNYSSELNVNALLLGDSALYLCASRLTSGRGNTGELFFGEGSRLTVL.

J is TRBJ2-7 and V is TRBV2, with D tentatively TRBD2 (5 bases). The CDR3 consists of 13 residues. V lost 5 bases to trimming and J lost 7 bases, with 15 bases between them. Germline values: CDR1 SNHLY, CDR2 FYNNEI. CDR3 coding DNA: TGTGCCAGCAGTATCGGGGTCGTGGCAGAGCAGTACTTC. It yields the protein CASSIGVVAEQYF.

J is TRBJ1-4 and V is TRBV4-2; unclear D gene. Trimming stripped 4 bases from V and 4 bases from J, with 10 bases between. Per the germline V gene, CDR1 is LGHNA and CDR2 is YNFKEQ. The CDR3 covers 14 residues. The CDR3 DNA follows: TGTGCCAGCAGCCCGGGAGTCAATAATGAAAAACTGTTTTTT. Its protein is CASSPGVNNEKLFF.

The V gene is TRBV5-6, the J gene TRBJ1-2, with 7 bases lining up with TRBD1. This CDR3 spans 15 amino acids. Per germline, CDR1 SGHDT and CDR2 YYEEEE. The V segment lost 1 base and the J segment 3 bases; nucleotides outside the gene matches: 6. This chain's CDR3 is CASSLRSGGHYGYTF. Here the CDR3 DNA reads TGTGCCAGCAGCTTGAGGTCAGGGGGACACTATGGCTACACCTTC.

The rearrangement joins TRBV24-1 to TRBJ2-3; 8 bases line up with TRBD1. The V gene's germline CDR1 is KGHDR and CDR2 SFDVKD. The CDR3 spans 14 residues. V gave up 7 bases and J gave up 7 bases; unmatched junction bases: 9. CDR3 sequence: CATRAGGLSNTQYF. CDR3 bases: TGTGCCACCAGAGCAGGGGGCCTTTCAAATACGCAGTATTTT.

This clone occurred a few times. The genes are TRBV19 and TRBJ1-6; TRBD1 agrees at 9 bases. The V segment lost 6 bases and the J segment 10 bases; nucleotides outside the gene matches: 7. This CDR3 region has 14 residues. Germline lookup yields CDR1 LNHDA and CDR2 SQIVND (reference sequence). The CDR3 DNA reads TGTGCCAGTAGAGTCGGGACAGGGTACTCACCCCTCCACTTT. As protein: CASRVGTGYSPLHF.

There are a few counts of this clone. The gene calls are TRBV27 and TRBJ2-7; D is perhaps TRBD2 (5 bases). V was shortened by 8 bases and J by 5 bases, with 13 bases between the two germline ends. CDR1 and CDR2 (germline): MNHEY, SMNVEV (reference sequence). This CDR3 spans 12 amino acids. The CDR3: CASGGLSNEQYF. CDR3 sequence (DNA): TGTGCCAGCGGAGGCCTTTCCAACGAGCAGTACTTC.

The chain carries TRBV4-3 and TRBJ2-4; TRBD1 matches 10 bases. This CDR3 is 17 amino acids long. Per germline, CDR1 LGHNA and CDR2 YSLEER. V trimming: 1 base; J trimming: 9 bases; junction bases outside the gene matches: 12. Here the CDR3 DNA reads TGCGCCAGCAGCCAAGTCCGACAGGGGGCTTCTCGATCCATTCAGTACTTC. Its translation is CASSQVRQGASRSIQYF.

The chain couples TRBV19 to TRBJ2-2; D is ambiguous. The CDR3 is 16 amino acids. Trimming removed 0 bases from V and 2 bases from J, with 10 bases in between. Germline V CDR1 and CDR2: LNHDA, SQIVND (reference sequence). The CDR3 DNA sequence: TGTGCCAGTAGTATAGATGTCCGCGTTAACACCGGGGAGCTGTTTTTT. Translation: CASSIDVRVNTGELFF.